One and the same sample provided the 15 T cell receptor beta chains below, sequenced in a study of CD8 T cells in Susac syndrome. With random hexamers, reverse transcription was performed on roughly 0.5 to 1 ug of RNA. TCRdb itself ran the immunoSEQ multiplex PCR reads through MiXCR, one entry per CDR3 protein. The sample yields some 260,000 distinct CDR3 sequences, about 94% seen once. Sequencing was performed on CD4+ T cells from PBMCs. These receptors were obtained from a human donor with multiple sclerosis.

The chain joins TRBV27 to TRBJ2-3, with a tentative D call TRBD1 (6 bases). Looked up from germline, CDR1 is MNHEY and CDR2 is SMNVEV (reference sequence). This CDR3 is built from 16 residues. Trimming removed 3 bases at V and 0 bases at J, with 13 bases between. This chain's CDR3 is CASSFSGQYSTDTQYF. In nucleotides, the CDR3 is TGTGCCAGCAGTTTCTCCGGACAGTACAGCACAGATACGCAGTATTTT.

The chain has TRBV9 and TRBJ1-1; 9 bases match TRBD1. V was clipped by 6 bases and J by 3 bases; unmatched bases: 9. The V gene's germline CDR1 is SGDLS and CDR2 YYNGEE. This CDR3 contains 15 residues. The CDR3 here is CASTPAGQGYTEAFF. The CDR3 DNA reads as TGTGCCAGCACCCCAGCGGGACAGGGCTACACTGAAGCTTTCTTT.

V usage is TRBV29-1 and J usage is TRBJ1-1; D gene uncertain. The CDR3 has 13 residues. Germline values: CDR1 SQVTM, CDR2 ANQGSEA. Trimming shortened V by 5 bases and J by 3 bases, and 13 bases separated the two germline ends. Written as DNA, the CDR3 is TGCAGCGTTAGTAAGGATTCGGACACTGAAGCTTTCTTT. It codes for CSVSKDSDTEAFF.

The rearrangement uses TRBV12-3 or TRBV12-4 and TRBJ1-1; D is unclear. V shed 4 bases and J shed 5 bases, with 11 bases lying between them. This CDR3 has 13 residues. CDR3 sequence reads: CASSSRWSTEAFF. CDR3 in DNA: TGTGCCAGCAGTTCCCGGTGGAGTACTGAAGCTTTCTTT.

J is TRBJ2-1 and V is TRBV7-9; no clear D gene. Trimming took off 5 bases at V and 5 bases at J, with 7 bases between the two ends. The CDR3 has 12 amino acids. The germline V gene has CDR1 SEHNR and CDR2 FQNEAQ (reference sequence). CDR3 nucleotide sequence: TGTGCCAGCAGCCCAACTAACAATGAGCAGTTCTTC. Translated, it gives CASSPTNNEQFF.

V and J are TRBV7-9 and TRBJ1-5, with 12 positions matching TRBD1. Trimming took 5 bases from V and 1 from J; bases not matched to a gene: 9. Per germline, CDR1 SEHNR and CDR2 FQNEAQ (reference sequence). CDR3 length: 18 residues. CDR3: CASSPGTGGVGSNQPQHF. The CDR3, as DNA: TGTGCCAGCAGCCCCGGGACAGGGGGCGTCGGGAGCAATCAGCCCCAGCATTTT.

V is TRBV7-7 and J is TRBJ2-5; TRBD2 might be the D (6 bases). Trimming took 5 bases from V and 5 from J, leaving 12 bases between them. This CDR3 contains 13 residues. The germline gives CDR1 SSHAT, CDR2 FNYEAQ (reference sequence). The CDR3 DNA reads as TGTGCCAGCAGCGTCAACGCGGGGGAGACCCAGTACTTC. Translation: CASSVNAGETQYF.

This chain joins TRBV14 and TRBJ1-4; no reliable D call. CDR1 and CDR2 from the germline V gene are SGHDN and FVKESK. The germline V and J ends were trimmed by 1 base and 11 bases, with 17 bases remaining between them. This CDR3 is built from 15 residues. The CDR3 is CASSQGIRAEDKLFF. In DNA form, the CDR3 reads TGTGCCAGCAGCCAAGGTATCCGGGCAGAGGATAAACTGTTTTTT.

This sequence joins TRBV5-1 and TRBJ2-2, with unresolved D. Germline V gene sequence: CDR1 SGHRS, CDR2 YFSETQ. V lost 0 bases, J lost 0 bases, and 6 bases lay in between. The CDR3 is 15 residues long. This CDR3 is CASSLERPNTGELFF. DNA for the CDR3: TGCGCCAGCAGCTTGGAGCGACCGAACACCGGGGAGCTGTTTTTT. Based on the CDR3 plus reference TRBV5-1 and TRBJ2-2, the full variable domain is KAGVTQTPRYLIKTRGQQVTLSCSPISGHRSVSWYQQTPGQGLQFLFEYFSETQRNKGNFPGRFSGRQFSNSRSEMNVSTLELGDSALYLCASSLERPNTGELFFGEGSRLTVL.

The chain carries TRBV12-3 or TRBV12-4 and TRBJ1-4, with D perhaps matching TRBD1 (5 bases). CDR3 length: 15 residues. Trimming took 4 bases from V and 0 from J, leaving 9 bases between them. CDR3 sequence reads: CASSSQAATNEKLFF. The CDR3 coding sequence is TGTGCCAGCAGTTCACAGGCGGCAACTAATGAAAAACTGTTTTTT.

A single count supports this clonotype. The chain is built from TRBV6-6 and TRBJ2-3, with a weak D call TRBD2 (6 bases). The germline gives CDR1 MNHNY, CDR2 SVGAGI (reference sequence). This CDR3 is 14 amino acids long. V was cut by 6 bases and J by 6 bases, with 16 bases left in between. CDR3 in DNA: TGTGCCAGCAGCTATACACTAGCAGCCGATACGCAGTATTTT. Residues: CASSYTLAADTQYF.

This clonotype has only one observation. This chain links TRBV7-8 with TRBJ1-2; weak D call: TRBD1 (6 bases). The CDR3 totals 14 residues. V gave up 0 bases and J gave up 4 bases, with 9 bases separating them. Germline V CDR1 and CDR2: SGHVS, FQNEAQ. Here the CDR3 reads CASSLAGAAYGYTF. For the CDR3, the DNA is TGTGCCAGCAGCTTAGCGGGGGCAGCCTATGGCTACACCTTC.

The gene calls are TRBV5-1 and TRBJ1-2; tentative D call: TRBD1 (5 bases). The CDR3 is 13 residues long. Germline loops: CDR1 SGHRS, CDR2 YFSETQ. V was pared by 7 bases and J by 3 bases, with 13 bases between. This chain's CDR3 is CASGDPGYYGYTF. The CDR3 DNA sequence: TGCGCCAGCGGGGACCCGGGCTACTATGGCTACACCTTC.

The gene calls are TRBV7-8 and TRBJ1-5; 8 positions match TRBD1. Germline loops: CDR1 SGHVS, CDR2 FQNEAQ. The CDR3 is 16 residues long. The V segment lost 2 bases and the J segment 6 bases; nucleotides outside the gene matches: 9. This CDR3 is CASSLTGQGTSQPQHF. The CDR3 DNA sequence: TGTGCCAGCAGCTTAACCGGACAGGGAACGAGTCAGCCCCAGCATTTT.

The chain joins TRBV9 to TRBJ2-3, with 8 bases identical to TRBD2. The germline gives CDR1 SGDLS, CDR2 YYNGEE. The CDR3 sequence is 15 residues long. Trimming cost V 4 bases and J 4 bases; bases outside gene matches: 8. The CDR3 loop reads CASSSSRGGADTQYF. The CDR3 DNA reads as TGTGCCAGCAGCTCCAGCCGGGGGGGCGCAGATACGCAGTATTTT. Complete variable domain (other parts from reference TRBV9 and TRBJ2-3): DSGVTQTPKHLITATGQRVTLRCSPRSGDLSVYWYQQSLDQGLQFLIQYYNGEERAKGNILERFSAQQFPDLHSELNLSSLELGDSALYFCASSSSRGGADTQYFGPGTRLTVL.